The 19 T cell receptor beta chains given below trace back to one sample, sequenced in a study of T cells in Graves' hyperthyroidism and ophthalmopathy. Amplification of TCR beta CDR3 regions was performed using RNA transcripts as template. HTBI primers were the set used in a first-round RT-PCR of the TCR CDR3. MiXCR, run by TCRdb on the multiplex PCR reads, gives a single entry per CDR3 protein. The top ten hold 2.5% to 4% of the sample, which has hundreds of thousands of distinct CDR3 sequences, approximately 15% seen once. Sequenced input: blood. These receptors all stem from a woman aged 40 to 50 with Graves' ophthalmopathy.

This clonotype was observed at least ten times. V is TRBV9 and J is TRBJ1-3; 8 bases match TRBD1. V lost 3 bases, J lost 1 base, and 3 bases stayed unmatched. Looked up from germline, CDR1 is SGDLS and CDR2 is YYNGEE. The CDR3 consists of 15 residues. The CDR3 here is CASSAGGASGNTIYF. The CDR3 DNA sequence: TGTGCCAGCAGCGCAGGGGGCGCATCTGGAAACACCATATATTTT.

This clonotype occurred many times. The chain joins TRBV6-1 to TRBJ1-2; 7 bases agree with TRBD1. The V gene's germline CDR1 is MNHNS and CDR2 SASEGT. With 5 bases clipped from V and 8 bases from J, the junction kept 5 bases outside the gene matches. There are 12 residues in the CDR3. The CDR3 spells CASSSVGGGYTF. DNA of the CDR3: TGTGCCAGCAGTTCGGTAGGGGGCGGCTACACCTTC.

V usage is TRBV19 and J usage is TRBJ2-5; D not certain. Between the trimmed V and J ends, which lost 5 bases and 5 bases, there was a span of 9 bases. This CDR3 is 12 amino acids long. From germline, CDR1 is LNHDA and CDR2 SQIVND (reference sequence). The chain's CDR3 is CASSSSSETQYF. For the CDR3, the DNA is TGTGCCAGTAGTTCATCGAGCGAGACCCAGTACTTC.

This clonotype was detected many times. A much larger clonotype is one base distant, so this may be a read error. This chain's CDR3 is CASSLLVGTDTQYF. The CDR3 coding sequence is TGTGCCAGCAGCTTACTAGTGGGCACAGATACGCAGTATTTT. The chain recombines TRBV7-3 with TRBJ2-3; D gene unclear. Trimming took off 2 bases at V and 1 base at J, with 7 bases between the two ends. The CDR3 totals 14 residues. Looked up from germline, CDR1 is SGHTA and CDR2 is FQGTGA.

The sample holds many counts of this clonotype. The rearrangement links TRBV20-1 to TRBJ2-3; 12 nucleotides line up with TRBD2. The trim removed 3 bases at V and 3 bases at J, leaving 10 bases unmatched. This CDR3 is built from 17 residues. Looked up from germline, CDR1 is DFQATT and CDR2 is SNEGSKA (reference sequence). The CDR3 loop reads CSASRLPSGGATDTQYF. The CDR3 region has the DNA TGCAGTGCTAGCCGCCTTCCTAGCGGGGGGGCAACAGATACGCAGTATTTT.

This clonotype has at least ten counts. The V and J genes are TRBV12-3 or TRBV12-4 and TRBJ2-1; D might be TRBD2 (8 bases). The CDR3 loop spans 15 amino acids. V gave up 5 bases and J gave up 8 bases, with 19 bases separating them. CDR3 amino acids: CASSLREGARDEQFF. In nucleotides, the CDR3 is TGTGCCAGCAGTCTCCGGGAGGGGGCGAGGGATGAGCAGTTCTTC.

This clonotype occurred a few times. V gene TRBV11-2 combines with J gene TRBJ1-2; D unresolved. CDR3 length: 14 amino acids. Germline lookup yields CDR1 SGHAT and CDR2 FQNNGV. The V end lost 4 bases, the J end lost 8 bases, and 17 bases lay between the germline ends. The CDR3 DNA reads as TGTGCCAGCAGCTCCTTCAATAAAGGGCGGGGCTACACCTTC. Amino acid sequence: CASSSFNKGRGYTF. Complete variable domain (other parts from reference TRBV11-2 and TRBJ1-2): EAGVAQSPRYKIIEKRQSVAFWCNPISGHATLYWYQQILGQGPKLLIQFQNNGVVDDSQLPKDRFSAERLKGVDSTLKIQPAKLEDSAVYLCASSSFNKGRGYTFGSGTRLTVV.

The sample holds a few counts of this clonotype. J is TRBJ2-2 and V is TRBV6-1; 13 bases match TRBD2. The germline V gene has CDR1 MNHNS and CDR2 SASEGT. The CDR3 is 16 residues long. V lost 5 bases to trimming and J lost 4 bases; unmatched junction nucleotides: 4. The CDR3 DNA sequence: TGTGCCAGCAGTTCAGGACTAGCGGGAGTCACCGGGGAGCTGTTTTTT. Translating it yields CASSSGLAGVTGELFF.

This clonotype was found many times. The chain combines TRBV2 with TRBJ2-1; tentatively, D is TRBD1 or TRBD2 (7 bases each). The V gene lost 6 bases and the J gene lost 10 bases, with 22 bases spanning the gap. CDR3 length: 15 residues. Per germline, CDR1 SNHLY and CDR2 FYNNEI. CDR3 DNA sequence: TGTGCCAGCAGAGGGGGGGGCAGGGGGATAGAGGAGCAGTTCTTC. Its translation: CASRGGGRGIEEQFF.

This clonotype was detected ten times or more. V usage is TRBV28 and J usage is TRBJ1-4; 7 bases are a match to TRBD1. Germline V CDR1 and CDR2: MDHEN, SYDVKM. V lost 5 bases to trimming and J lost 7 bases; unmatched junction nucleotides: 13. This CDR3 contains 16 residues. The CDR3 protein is CASSLGVTGLPEKLFF. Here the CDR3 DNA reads TGTGCCAGCAGTCTTGGCGTGACAGGGCTACCTGAAAAACTGTTTTTT.

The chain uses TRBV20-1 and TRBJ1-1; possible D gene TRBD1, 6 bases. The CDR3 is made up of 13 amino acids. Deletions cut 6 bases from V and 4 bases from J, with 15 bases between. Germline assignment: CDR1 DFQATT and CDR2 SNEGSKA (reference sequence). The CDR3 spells CSATGGRPTEAFF. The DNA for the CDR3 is TGCAGTGCCACCGGGGGGCGGCCCACTGAAGCTTTCTTT.

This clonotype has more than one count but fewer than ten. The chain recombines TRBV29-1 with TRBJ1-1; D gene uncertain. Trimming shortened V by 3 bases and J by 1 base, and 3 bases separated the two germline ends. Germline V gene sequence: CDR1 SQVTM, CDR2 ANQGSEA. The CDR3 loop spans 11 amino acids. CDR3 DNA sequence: TGCAGCGTTGAGCGGAACACTGAAGCTTTCTTT. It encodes CSVERNTEAFF.

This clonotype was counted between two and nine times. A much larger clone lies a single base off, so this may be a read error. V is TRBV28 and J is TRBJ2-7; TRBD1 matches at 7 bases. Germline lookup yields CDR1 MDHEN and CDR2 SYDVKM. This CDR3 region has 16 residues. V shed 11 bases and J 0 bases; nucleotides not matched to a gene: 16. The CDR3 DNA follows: TGTGCCTCCATAGATCTAGGGGGCATTGCCTCCTACGAGCAGTACTTC. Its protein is CASIDLGGIASYEQYF.

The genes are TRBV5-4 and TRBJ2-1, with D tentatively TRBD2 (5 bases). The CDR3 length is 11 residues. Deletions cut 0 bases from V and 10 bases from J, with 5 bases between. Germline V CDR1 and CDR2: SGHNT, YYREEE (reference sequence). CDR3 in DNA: TGTGCCAGCAGCTTGGAGCGGGAGCAGTTCTTC. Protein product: CASSLEREQFF.

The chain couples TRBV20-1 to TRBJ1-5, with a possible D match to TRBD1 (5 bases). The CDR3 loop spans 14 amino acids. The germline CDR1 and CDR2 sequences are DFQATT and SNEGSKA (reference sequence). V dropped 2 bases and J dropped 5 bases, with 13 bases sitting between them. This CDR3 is CSARPDRHDQPQHF. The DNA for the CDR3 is TGCAGTGCTAGACCCGACAGACACGATCAGCCCCAGCATTTT.

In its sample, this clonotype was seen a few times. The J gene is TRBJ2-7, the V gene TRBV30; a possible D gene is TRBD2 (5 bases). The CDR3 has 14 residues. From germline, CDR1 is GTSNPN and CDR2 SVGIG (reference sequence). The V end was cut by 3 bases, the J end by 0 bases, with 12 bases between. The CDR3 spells CAWSERRSSYEQYF. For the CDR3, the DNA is TGTGCCTGGAGCGAGCGGAGGAGCTCCTACGAGCAGTACTTC.

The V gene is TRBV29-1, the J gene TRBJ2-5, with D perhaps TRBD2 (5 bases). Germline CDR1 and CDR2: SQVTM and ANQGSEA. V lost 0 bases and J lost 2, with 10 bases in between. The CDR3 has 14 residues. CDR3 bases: TGCAGCGTTGAAGATAGCCGGACTCAAGAGACCCAGTACTTC. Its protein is CSVEDSRTQETQYF.

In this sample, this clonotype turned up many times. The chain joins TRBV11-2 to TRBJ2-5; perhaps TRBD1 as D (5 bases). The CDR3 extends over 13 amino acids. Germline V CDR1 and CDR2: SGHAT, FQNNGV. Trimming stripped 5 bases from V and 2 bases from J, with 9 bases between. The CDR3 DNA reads TGTGCCAGCAGCCAGGGTTCTCAAGAGACCCAGTACTTC. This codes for CASSQGSQETQYF.

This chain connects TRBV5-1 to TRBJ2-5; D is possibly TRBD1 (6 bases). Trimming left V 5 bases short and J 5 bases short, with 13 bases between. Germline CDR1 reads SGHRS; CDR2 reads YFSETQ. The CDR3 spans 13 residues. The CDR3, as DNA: TGCGCCAGCAGAACAGGGTTCGCGGAGACCCAGTACTTC. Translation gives CASRTGFAETQYF.